The sequence of this T cell receptor (beta chain) was determined in a study of CD4 T cells in relation to SARS-CoV-2 and coronaviruses. Naive or memory CD4+ cells were cultured 1:1 with T cell-depleted PBMCs plus CEF. For this clone: The antigen is unknown.

Germline CDR1 is MNHEY and CDR2 is SVGAGI. This CDR3 is built from 13 residues. V lost 4 bases and J lost 3, with 10 bases in between. TCRdb's table, derived via immunoSEQ multiplex PCR, lists solely in-frame clones and lacks some. Of about 35,000 clones listed, around 83% are singletons. The TCR originated in an adult with COVID-19. What was sequenced was naive CD4+ T cells from PBMCs, cultured in vitro. Subset indicated: naive CD4+ T cells isolated by negative enrichment. The chain links TRBV6-5 to TRBJ2-7, with unresolved D. Here the CDR3 DNA reads TGTGCCAGCAGTTTAGGAAGGGTCTACGAGCAGTACTTC. This encodes CASSLGRVYEQYF.